The clone carrying this T cell receptor beta chain ranks as medium-sized. Antigen: not known. The SP2 primer and nested alpha and beta constant region primers amplified ligated cDNA in four rounds. TCRdb recomputed calls from the 5' RACE reads with MiXCR, one row per CDR3 protein. The data hold around 30,000 distinct CDR3 sequences, with 16% observed a single time. A UMI-containing oligonucleotide was joined by 3' ligation to the TCR cDNA template. V lost 0 bases and J lost 6, with 3 bases in between. Germline loops: CDR1 MNHEY, CDR2 SVGAGI. The CDR3 contains 11 residues. This entry comes from a study of naive and memory T cell subsets. Whole-study results and caveats: Potentially, T cell activation and differentiation skew this RNA-based measurement.

This chain connects TRBV6-5 to TRBJ2-7; D call uncertain. This TCR came from a female donor in good health. CDR3 protein: CASSYSGEQYF. In nucleotides, the CDR3 is TGTGCCAGCAGTTACTCTGGCGAGCAGTACTTC.